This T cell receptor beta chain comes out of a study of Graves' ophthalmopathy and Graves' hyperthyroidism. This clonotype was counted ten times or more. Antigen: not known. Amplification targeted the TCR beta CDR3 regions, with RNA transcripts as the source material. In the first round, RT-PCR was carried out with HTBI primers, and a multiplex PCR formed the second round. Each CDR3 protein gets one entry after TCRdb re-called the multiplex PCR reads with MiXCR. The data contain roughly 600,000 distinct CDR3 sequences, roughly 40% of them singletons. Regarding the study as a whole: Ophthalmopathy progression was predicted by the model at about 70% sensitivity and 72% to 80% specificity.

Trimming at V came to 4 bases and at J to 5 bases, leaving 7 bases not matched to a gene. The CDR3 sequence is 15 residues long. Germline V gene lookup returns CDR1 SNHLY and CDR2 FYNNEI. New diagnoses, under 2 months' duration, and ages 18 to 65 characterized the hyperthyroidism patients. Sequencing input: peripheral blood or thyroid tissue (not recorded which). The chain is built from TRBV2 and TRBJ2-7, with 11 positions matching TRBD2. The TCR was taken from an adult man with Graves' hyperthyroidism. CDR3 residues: CASSAPGLAAHEQYF. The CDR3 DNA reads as TGTGCCAGCAGTGCCCCGGGACTAGCGGCCCACGAGCAGTACTTC.